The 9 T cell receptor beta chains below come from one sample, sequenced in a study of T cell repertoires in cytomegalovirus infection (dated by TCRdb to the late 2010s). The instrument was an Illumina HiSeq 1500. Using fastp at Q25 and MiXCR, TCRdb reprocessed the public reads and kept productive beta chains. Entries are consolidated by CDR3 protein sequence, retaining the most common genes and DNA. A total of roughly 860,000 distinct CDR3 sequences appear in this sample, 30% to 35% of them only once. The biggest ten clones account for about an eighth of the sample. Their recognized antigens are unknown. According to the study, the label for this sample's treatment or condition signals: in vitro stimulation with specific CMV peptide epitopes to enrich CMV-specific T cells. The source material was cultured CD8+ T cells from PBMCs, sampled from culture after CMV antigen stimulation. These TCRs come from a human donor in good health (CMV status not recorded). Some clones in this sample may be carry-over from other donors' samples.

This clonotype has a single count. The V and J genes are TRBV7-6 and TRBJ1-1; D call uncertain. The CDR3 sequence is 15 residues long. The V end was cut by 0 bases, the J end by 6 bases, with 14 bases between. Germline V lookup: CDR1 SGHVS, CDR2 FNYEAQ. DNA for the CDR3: TGTGCCAGCAGCTTAGCGGAACAGATTGGGCCTGAAGCTTTCTTT. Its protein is CASSLAEQIGPEAFF. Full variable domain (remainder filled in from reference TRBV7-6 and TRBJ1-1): GAGVSQSPRYKVTKRGQDVALRCDPISGHVSLYWYRQALGQGPEFLTYFNYEAQQDKSGLPNDRFSAERPEGSISTLTIQRTEQRDSAMYRCASSLAEQIGPEAFFGQGTRLTVV.

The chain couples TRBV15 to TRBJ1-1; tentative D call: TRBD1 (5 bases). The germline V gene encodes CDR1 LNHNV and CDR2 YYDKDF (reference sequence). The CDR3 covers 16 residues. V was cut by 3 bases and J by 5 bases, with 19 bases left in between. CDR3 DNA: TGTGCCACCAGCAGGGGGACTTTAGGCGAACGAACTGAAGCTTTCTTT. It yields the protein CATSRGTLGERTEAFF.

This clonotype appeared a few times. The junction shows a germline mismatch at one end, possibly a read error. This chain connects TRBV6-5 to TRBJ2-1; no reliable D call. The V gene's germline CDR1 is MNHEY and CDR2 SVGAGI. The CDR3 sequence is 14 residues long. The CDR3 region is CASSLAPYYNEQFF. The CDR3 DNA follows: TGTGCCAGTAGTTTAGCCCCCTACTACAATGAGCAGTTCTTC.

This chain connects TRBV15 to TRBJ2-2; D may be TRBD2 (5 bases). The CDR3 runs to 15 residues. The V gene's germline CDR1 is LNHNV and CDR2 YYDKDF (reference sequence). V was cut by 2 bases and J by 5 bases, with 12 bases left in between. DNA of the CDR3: TGTGCCACCAGCAGAACTATCGGGGTTACCGGGGAGCTGTTTTTT. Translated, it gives CATSRTIGVTGELFF.

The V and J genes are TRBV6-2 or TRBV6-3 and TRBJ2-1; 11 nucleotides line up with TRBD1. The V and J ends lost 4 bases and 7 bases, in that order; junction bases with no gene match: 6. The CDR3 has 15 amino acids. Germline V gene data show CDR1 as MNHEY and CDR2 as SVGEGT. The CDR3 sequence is CASSWTGGSGNEQFF. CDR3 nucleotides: TGTGCCAGCAGTTGGACAGGGGGCTCGGGGAATGAGCAGTTCTTC.

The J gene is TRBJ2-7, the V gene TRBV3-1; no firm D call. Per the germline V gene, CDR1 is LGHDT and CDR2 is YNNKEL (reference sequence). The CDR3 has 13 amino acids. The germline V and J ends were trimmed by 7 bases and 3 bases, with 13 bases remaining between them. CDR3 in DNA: TGTGCCAGCACCTCCCCCAACCTCTACGAGCAGTACTTC. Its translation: CASTSPNLYEQYF.

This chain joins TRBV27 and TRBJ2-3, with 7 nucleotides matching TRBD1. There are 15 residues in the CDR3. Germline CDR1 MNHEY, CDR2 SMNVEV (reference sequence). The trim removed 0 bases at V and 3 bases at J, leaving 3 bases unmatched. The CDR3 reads CASSLSAGGTDTQYF. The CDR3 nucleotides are TGTGCCAGCAGTTTATCGGCAGGGGGAACAGATACGCAGTATTTT.

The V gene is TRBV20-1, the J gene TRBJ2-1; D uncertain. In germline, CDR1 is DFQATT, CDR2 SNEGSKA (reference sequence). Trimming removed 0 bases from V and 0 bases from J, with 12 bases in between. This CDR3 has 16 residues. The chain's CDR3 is CSARDLMLSSYNEQFF. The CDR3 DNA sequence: TGCAGTGCTAGAGACTTGATGTTGAGCTCCTACAATGAGCAGTTCTTC.

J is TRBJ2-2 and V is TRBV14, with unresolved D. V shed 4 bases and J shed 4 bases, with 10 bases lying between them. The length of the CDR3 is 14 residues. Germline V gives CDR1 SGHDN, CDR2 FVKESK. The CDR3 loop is CASSLLRITGELFF. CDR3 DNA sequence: TGTGCCAGCAGCCTTTTAAGGATCACCGGGGAGCTGTTTTTT.